The 25 T cell receptor beta chains below were found in one sample sequenced in a study of monozygotic twins with cystic fibrosis. The table came from immunoSEQ multiplex PCR; TCRdb's copy has only in-frame clones and leaves some out. The sample has under 20,000 clones, around 97% seen once. The sequenced sample was blood. These receptors were obtained from a woman under 40 with cystic fibrosis.

The genes are TRBV11-2 and TRBJ2-1, with D maybe TRBD1 (6 bases). The CDR3 runs 15 residues. Germline V gene sequence: CDR1 SGHAT, CDR2 FQNNGV. The ends were cut back, 1 base at V and 2 bases at J, with 9 bases in the middle. This chain's CDR3 is CASSLVQGTYNEQFF. The CDR3 DNA sequence: TGTGCCAGCAGCTTAGTCCAGGGGACCTACAATGAGCAGTTCTTC. Looking up the rest from reference TRBV11-2 and TRBJ2-1 gives the full variable domain: EAGVAQSPRYKIIEKRQSVAFWCNPISGHATLYWYQQILGQGPKLLIQFQNNGVVDDSQLPKDRFSAERLKGVDSTLKIQPAKLEDSAVYLCASSLVQGTYNEQFFGPGTRLTVL.

The rearrangement links TRBV10-3 to TRBJ1-1; no clear D. CDR1 is ENHRY and CDR2 is SYGVKD in the germline V gene. V was clipped by 4 bases and J by 6 bases, with 15 bases between them. The CDR3 spans 14 residues. CDR3 sequence (DNA): TGTGCCATCAGTGGGTCGAGGCCCTCCCCTGAAGCTTTCTTT. Protein: CAISGSRPSPEAFF.

The chain couples TRBV6-1 to TRBJ2-1; a weak D match, TRBD2 (5 bases). The V end lost 8 bases, the J end lost 0 bases, and 14 bases lay between the germline ends. Germline V CDR1 and CDR2: MNHNS, SASEGT. The CDR3 consists of 15 residues. DNA of the CDR3: TGTGCCAGCCCGGGGTGCAGGAGCTCCTACAATGAGCAGTTCTTC. It is translated as CASPGCRSSYNEQFF.

The chain carries TRBV27 and TRBJ2-2; possibly TRBD2 for D (7 bases). This CDR3 contains 15 residues. Germline loops: CDR1 MNHEY, CDR2 SMNVEV (reference sequence). With 2 bases removed from V and 7 bases from J, the gap between germline ends came to 14 bases. CDR3 protein: CASSLKGGLGGELFF. The CDR3 DNA reads TGTGCCAGCAGTTTAAAGGGGGGGCTTGGCGGGGAGCTGTTTTTT.

This chain connects TRBV18 to TRBJ2-3, with 9 bases that match TRBD2. Germline CDR1 and CDR2: KGHSH and LQKENI. The CDR3 runs to 16 residues. Unmatched junction bases numbered 12, after V lost 0 bases and J lost 11 bases. The CDR3 loop is CASSPPAGGPGGVQYF. Written as DNA, the CDR3 is TGTGCCAGCTCACCACCGGCGGGGGGGCCCGGAGGCGTGCAGTATTTT.

This clone was picked up one time. The chain joins TRBV7-2 to TRBJ2-1, with D unresolved. Germline-derived CDR1 and CDR2 are SGHTA and FQGNSA. The V gene lost 3 bases and the J gene lost 0 bases, with 9 bases spanning the gap. The CDR3 consists of 15 residues. The DNA for the CDR3 is TGTGCCAGCAGCTTGGCCGGTAGCTCCTACAATGAGCAGTTCTTC. It codes for CASSLAGSSYNEQFF. Full variable domain (rest looked up from reference TRBV7-2 and TRBJ2-1): GAGVSQSPSNKVTEKGKDVELRCDPISGHTALYWYRQSLGQGLEFLIYFQGNSAPDKSGLPSDRFSAERTGGSVSTLTIQRTQQEDSAVYLCASSLAGSSYNEQFFGPGTRLTVL.

This rearrangement joins TRBV29-1 to TRBJ1-1; TRBD1 matches at 9 bases. V lost 4 bases, J lost 4 bases, and 7 bases stayed unmatched. The germline gives CDR1 SQVTM, CDR2 ANQGSEA. This CDR3 is built from 14 residues. CDR3 nucleotides: TGCAGCGTTGCCCTTCGACAGGGGGGCACTGAAGCTTTCTTT. It encodes CSVALRQGGTEAFF.

The chain is built from TRBV18 and TRBJ2-2; D not resolved. The CDR3 is 14 amino acids. CDR1 KGHSH and CDR2 LQKENI come from the germline V gene. The V end lost 3 bases, the J end lost 7 bases, and 12 bases lay between the germline ends. This CDR3 reads CASSPSISGGELFF. In DNA form, the CDR3 reads TGTGCCAGCTCACCCTCGATTTCTGGCGGGGAGCTGTTTTTT.

The chain uses TRBV20-1 and TRBJ2-7, with D unclear. This CDR3 is built from 11 residues. The germline V gene encodes CDR1 DFQATT and CDR2 SNEGSKA (reference sequence). Trimming stripped 7 bases from V and 4 bases from J, with 11 bases between. The CDR3 region is CSGQEGYEQYF. Here the CDR3 DNA reads TGCAGTGGGCAAGAAGGGTACGAGCAGTACTTC.

V and J are TRBV7-8 and TRBJ2-5, with 12 bases lining up with TRBD2. From germline, CDR1 is SGHVS and CDR2 FQNEAQ. V shed 3 bases and J 4 bases; nucleotides not matched to a gene: 6. The CDR3 contains 16 residues. The CDR3 DNA reads TGTGCCAGCAGCTTCCTGACTAGCGGGGGACGAGAGACCCAGTACTTC. Its protein product is CASSFLTSGGRETQYF.

This chain links TRBV29-1 with TRBJ1-5; 7 positions match TRBD1. This CDR3 is built from 14 residues. The V segment lost 4 bases and the J segment 2 bases; nucleotides outside the gene matches: 5. The V gene's germline CDR1 is SQVTM and CDR2 ANQGSEA. CDR3 in DNA: TGCAGCGTTGCGGGCGACAGGGGCAATCAGCCCCAGCATTTT. Protein: CSVAGDRGNQPQHF.

The rearrangement joins TRBV19 to TRBJ1-5, with D possibly TRBD1 on 6 matching bases. The germline gives CDR1 LNHDA, CDR2 SQIVND (reference sequence). V was trimmed by 5 bases and J by 3 bases, leaving 17 bases between them. This CDR3 region has 16 residues. The CDR3 nucleotides read TGTGCCAGTAGTTTCAGGGGTGAACGCCCCAATCAGCCCCAGCATTTT. Amino acid sequence: CASSFRGERPNQPQHF.

This sequence joins TRBV4-1 and TRBJ2-5, with 10 bases fitting TRBD2. Germline V lookup: CDR1 MGHRA, CDR2 YSYEKL. J lost 5 bases, V lost 1 base, and 7 bases had no gene match. This CDR3 is 16 amino acids long. The DNA of the CDR3 is TGCGCCAGCAGCCAAGTGGGCACTAGCGGGACGGAGACCCAGTACTTC. Encoded protein: CASSQVGTSGTETQYF.

The CDR3 spells CASRLGPISGNTIYF. For the CDR3, the DNA is TGCGCCAGCAGGTTAGGGCCGATCTCTGGAAACACCATATATTTT. The rearrangement links TRBV5-1 to TRBJ1-3; no firm D call. Germline CDR1 reads SGHRS; CDR2 reads YFSETQ. CDR3 length equals 15 residues. V was cut by 5 bases and J by 0 bases, with 12 bases left in between.

V gene TRBV18 combines with J gene TRBJ1-1; D is unresolved. The V gene's germline CDR1 is KGHSH and CDR2 LQKENI. This CDR3 is 14 amino acids long. Trimming stripped 2 bases from V and 0 bases from J, with 7 bases between. In DNA form, the CDR3 reads TGTGCCAGCTCACCAAGTGTCATGAACACTGAAGCTTTCTTT. This gives the protein CASSPSVMNTEAFF. Full variable domain (outside the CDR3, taken from reference TRBV18 and TRBJ1-1): NAGVMQNPRHLVRRRGQEARLRCSPMKGHSHVYWYRQLPEEGLKFMVYLQKENIIDESGMPKERFSAEFPKEGPSILRIQQVVRGDSAAYFCASSPSVMNTEAFFGQGTRLTVV.

The rearrangement links TRBV6-4 to TRBJ2-2; D is unclear. There are 14 residues in the CDR3. V was cut by 0 bases and J by 1 base, with 3 bases left in between. Germline CDR1 MRHNA, CDR2 SNTAGT. The CDR3 protein is CASSDSGNTGELFF. The CDR3 DNA is TGTGCCAGCAGTGACTCGGGGAACACCGGGGAGCTGTTTTTT.

The V call is TRBV9, the J call TRBJ2-1; the D gene is possibly TRBD2 (6 bases). CDR3 length equals 15 residues. V shed 4 bases and J shed 8 bases, with 19 bases lying between them. The V gene's germline CDR1 is SGDLS and CDR2 YYNGEE. Written as DNA, the CDR3 is TGTGCCAGCAGCTCCCTCTCCAGCGGGCGGGATGAGCAGTTCTTC. The encoded protein is CASSSLSSGRDEQFF.

This chain joins TRBV11-2 and TRBJ1-6; D gene uncertain. Germline values: CDR1 SGHAT, CDR2 FQNNGV. This CDR3 comprises 15 residues. Deletions cut 4 bases from V and 1 base from J, with 8 bases between. CDR3 sequence reads: CASSSDESYNSPLHF. The CDR3 region has the DNA TGTGCCAGCAGCTCAGACGAGTCCTATAATTCACCCCTCCACTTT. The full variable domain, rest sourced from reference TRBV11-2 and TRBJ1-6, is EAGVAQSPRYKIIEKRQSVAFWCNPISGHATLYWYQQILGQGPKLLIQFQNNGVVDDSQLPKDRFSAERLKGVDSTLKIQPAKLEDSAVYLCASSSDESYNSPLHFGNGTRLTVT.

The chain couples TRBV19 to TRBJ1-1; D perhaps matches TRBD1 (5 bases). V gave up 6 bases and J gave up 1 base, with 12 bases separating them. The CDR3 totals 14 residues. The germline CDR1 and CDR2 sequences are LNHDA and SQIVND (reference sequence). The CDR3: CASRRSGPNTEAFF. The CDR3 coding sequence is TGTGCCAGTAGAAGGTCAGGGCCGAACACTGAAGCTTTCTTT. Using reference TRBV19 and TRBJ1-1 for the parts outside the CDR3, the full variable domain is DGGITQSPKYLFRKEGQNVTLSCEQNLNHDAMYWYRQDPGQGLRLIYYSQIVNDFQKGDIAEGYSVSREKKESFPLTVTSAQKNPTAFYLCASRRSGPNTEAFFGQGTRLTVV.

The chain is built from TRBV10-2 and TRBJ2-7; 7 bases fit TRBD2. V was clipped by 2 bases and J by 3 bases; unmatched bases: 4. The CDR3 extends over 14 amino acids. Germline CDR1 reads WSHSY; CDR2 reads SAAADI. Here the CDR3 DNA reads TGCGCCAGCAGTGAGCCGGGACTATTCTACGAGCAGTACTTC. It codes for CASSEPGLFYEQYF.

This clone came up once. The chain links TRBV5-4 to TRBJ1-2; D is undetermined. The CDR3 runs to 14 residues. Trimming pared 2 bases from V and 7 bases from J, leaving 15 bases between. CDR1 SGHNT and CDR2 YYREEE come from the germline V gene (reference sequence). The CDR3 nucleotides are TGTGCCAGCAGCTTCCCTGGAAAGAGTGGTGGCTACACCTTC. As protein: CASSFPGKSGGYTF.

The chain joins TRBV28 to TRBJ2-3; TRBD1 is a possible D gene (6 bases). The CDR3 has 10 residues. The germline V and J ends were trimmed by 8 bases and 6 bases, with 6 bases remaining between them. In germline, CDR1 is MDHEN, CDR2 SYDVKM. Here the CDR3 reads CASGGDTQYF. For the CDR3, the DNA is TGTGCCAGCGGGGGCGATACGCAGTATTTT.

J is TRBJ2-7 and V is TRBV4-2; D may be TRBD1 or TRBD2 (5 bases each). The CDR3 loop spans 15 amino acids. Germline V CDR1 and CDR2: LGHNA, YNFKEQ. V was shortened by 0 bases and J by 0 bases, with 9 bases between the two germline ends. The DNA for the CDR3 is TGTGCCAGCAGCCAAGACTGGGGGACCTCCTACGAGCAGTACTTC. Translated: CASSQDWGTSYEQYF.

V is TRBV19 and J is TRBJ1-6; weak D call: TRBD1 (5 bases). The germline V gene encodes CDR1 LNHDA and CDR2 SQIVND (reference sequence). The CDR3 is 16 residues long. The ends were cut back, 6 bases at V and 8 bases at J, with 20 bases in the middle. CDR3 sequence (DNA): TGTGCCAGTAGGGGGGAGGGATACCGCGTCGATTCACCCCTCCACTTT. Translation gives CASRGEGYRVDSPLHF. The full variable domain, with the rest looked up from reference TRBV19 and TRBJ1-6, is DGGITQSPKYLFRKEGQNVTLSCEQNLNHDAMYWYRQDPGQGLRLIYYSQIVNDFQKGDIAEGYSVSREKKESFPLTVTSAQKNPTAFYLCASRGEGYRVDSPLHFGNGTRLTVT.

V gene TRBV15 combines with J gene TRBJ1-5, with a possible D match to TRBD1 (5 bases). Germline CDR1 and CDR2: LNHNV and YYDKDF (reference sequence). The CDR3 spans 17 residues. The V end was cut by 0 bases, the J end by 6 bases, with 18 bases between. The CDR3 sequence is CATSRDVIGARFQPQHF. In nucleotides, the CDR3 is TGTGCCACCAGCAGAGATGTGATAGGGGCGAGGTTTCAGCCCCAGCATTTT.